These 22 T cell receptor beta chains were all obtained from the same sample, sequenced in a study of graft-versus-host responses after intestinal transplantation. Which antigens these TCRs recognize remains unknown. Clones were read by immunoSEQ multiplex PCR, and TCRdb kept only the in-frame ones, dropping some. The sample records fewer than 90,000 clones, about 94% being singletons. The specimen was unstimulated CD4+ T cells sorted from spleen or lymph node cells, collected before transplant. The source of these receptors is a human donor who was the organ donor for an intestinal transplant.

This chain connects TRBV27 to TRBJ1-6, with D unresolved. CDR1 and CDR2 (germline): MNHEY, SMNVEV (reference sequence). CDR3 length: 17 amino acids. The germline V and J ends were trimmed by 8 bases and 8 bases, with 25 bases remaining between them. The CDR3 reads CASHFSGLDYPYSPLHF. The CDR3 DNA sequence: TGTGCCAGCCACTTTTCGGGCCTCGATTACCCGTATTCACCCCTCCACTTT.

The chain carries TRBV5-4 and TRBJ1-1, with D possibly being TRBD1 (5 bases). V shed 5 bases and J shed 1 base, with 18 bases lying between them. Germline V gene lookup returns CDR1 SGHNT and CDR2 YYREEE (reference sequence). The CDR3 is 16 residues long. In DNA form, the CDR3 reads TGTGCCAGCAGGTTGATAGGTAACACAGGGAACACTGAAGCTTTCTTT. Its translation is CASRLIGNTGNTEAFF.

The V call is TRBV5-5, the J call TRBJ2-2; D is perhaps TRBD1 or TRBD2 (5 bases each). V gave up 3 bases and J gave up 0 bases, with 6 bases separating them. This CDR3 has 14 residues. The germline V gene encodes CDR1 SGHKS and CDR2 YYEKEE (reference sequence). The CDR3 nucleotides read TGTGCCAGCAGCTCGGGACCGAACACCGGGGAGCTGTTTTTT. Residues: CASSSGPNTGELFF.

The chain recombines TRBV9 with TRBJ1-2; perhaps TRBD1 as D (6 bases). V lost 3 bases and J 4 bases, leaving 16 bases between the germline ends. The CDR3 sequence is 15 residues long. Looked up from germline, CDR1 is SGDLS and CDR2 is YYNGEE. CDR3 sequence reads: CASSALGGMGYGYTF. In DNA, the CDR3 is TGTGCCAGCAGCGCCCTCGGGGGCATGGGCTATGGCTACACCTTC.

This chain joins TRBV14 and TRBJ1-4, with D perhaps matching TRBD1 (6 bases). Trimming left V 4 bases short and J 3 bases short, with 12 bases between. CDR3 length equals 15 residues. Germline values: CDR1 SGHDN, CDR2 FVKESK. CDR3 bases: TGTGCCAGCAGCCGTCTCGAGGGGGCTAATGAAAAACTGTTTTTT. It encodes CASSRLEGANEKLFF.

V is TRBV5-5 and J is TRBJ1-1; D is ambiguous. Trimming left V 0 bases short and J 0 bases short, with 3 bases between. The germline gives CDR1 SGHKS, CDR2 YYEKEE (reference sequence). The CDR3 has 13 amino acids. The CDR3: CASSLVLNTEAFF. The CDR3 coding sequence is TGTGCCAGCAGCTTGGTCCTGAACACTGAAGCTTTCTTT.

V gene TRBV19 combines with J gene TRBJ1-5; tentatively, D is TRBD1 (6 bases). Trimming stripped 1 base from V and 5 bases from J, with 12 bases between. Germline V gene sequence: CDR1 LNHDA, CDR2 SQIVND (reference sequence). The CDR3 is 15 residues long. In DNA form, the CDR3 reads TGTGCCAGTAGTATAGGGCAGGCAGGGGATCAGCCCCAGCATTTT. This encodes CASSIGQAGDQPQHF.

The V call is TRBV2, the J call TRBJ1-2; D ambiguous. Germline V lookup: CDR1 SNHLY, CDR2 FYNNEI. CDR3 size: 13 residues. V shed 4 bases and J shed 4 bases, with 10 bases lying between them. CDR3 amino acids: CASSGQATYGYTF. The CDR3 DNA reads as TGTGCCAGCAGTGGTCAGGCGACCTATGGCTACACCTTC.

CDR3 residues: CASSPDRGWGNQPQHF. DNA of the CDR3: TGTGCCAGCTCGCCGGACAGGGGATGGGGCAATCAGCCCCAGCATTTT. J is TRBJ1-5 and V is TRBV18; 9 positions agree with TRBD1. Germline assignment: CDR1 KGHSH and CDR2 LQKENI. The CDR3 loop spans 16 amino acids. V was pared by 6 bases and J by 2 bases, with 8 bases of the junction left unmatched.

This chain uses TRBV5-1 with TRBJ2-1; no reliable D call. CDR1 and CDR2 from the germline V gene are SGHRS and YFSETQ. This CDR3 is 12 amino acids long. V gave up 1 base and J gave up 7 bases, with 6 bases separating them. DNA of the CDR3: TGCGCCAGCAGCTTGCAGGATAATGAGCAGTTCTTC. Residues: CASSLQDNEQFF.

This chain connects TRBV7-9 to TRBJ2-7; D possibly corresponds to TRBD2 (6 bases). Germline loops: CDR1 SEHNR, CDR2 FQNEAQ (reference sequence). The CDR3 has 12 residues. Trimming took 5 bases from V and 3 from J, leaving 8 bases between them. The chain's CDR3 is CASSPGGYEQYF. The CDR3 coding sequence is TGTGCCAGCAGCCCCGGGGGCTACGAGCAGTACTTC.

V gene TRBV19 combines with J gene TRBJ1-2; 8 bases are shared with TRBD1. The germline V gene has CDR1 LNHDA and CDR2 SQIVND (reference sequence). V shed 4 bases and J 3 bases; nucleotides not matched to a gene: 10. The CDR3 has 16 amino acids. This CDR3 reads CASSKDRGPGDYGYTF. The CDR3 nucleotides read TGTGCCAGTAGTAAAGACAGGGGCCCGGGCGACTATGGCTACACCTTC.

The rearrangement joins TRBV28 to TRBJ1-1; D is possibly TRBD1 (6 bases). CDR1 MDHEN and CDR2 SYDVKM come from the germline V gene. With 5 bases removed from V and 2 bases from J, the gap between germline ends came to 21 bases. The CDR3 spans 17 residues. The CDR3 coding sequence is TGTGCCAGCAGTCCAATGCTTGGTTGGACAGATAACACTGAAGCTTTCTTT. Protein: CASSPMLGWTDNTEAFF.

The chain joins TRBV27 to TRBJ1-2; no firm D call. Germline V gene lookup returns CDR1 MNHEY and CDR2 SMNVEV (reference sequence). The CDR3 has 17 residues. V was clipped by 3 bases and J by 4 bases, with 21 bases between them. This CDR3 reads CASSFRLLKGFGYGYTF. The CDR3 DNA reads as TGTGCCAGCAGTTTTCGGCTTCTTAAGGGCTTCGGCTATGGCTACACCTTC.

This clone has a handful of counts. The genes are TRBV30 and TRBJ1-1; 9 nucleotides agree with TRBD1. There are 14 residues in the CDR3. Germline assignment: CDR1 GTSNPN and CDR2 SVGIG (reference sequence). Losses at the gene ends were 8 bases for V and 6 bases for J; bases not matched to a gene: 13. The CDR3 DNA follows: TGTGCCGGGGACAGGGTTCAGGCCGGCTCTGAAGCTTTCTTT. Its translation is CAGDRVQAGSEAFF.

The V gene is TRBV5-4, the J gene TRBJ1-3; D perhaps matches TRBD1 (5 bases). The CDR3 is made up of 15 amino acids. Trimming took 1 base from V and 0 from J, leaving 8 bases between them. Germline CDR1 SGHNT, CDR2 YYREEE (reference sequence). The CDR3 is CASSLWGDSGNTIYF. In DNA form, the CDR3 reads TGTGCCAGCAGCTTGTGGGGGGACTCTGGAAACACCATATATTTT. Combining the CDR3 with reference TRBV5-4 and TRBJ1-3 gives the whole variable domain ETGVTQSPTHLIKTRGQQVTLRCSSQSGHNTVSWYQQALGQGPQFIFQYYREEENGRGNFPPRFSGLQFPNYSSELNVNALELDDSALYLCASSLWGDSGNTIYFGEGSWLTVV.

The CDR3 bases are TGTGCCAGTTCGACCCCCTTGGGACAGGGGGGGGAGAGCTCTGGAAACACCATATATTTT. Translated, it gives CASSTPLGQGGESSGNTIYF. V is TRBV19 and J is TRBJ1-3; 11 nucleotides line up with TRBD1. Germline V gives CDR1 LNHDA, CDR2 SQIVND (reference sequence). The junction had 18 bases not matched to a gene; V was cut back by 8 bases and J by 0 bases. This CDR3 contains 20 residues.

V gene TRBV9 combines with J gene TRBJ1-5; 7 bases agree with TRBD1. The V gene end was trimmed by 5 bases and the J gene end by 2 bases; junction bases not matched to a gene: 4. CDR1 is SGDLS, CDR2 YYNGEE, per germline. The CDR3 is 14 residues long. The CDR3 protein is CASSFGQGNQPQHF. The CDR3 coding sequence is TGTGCCAGCAGTTTTGGACAGGGCAATCAGCCCCAGCATTTT.

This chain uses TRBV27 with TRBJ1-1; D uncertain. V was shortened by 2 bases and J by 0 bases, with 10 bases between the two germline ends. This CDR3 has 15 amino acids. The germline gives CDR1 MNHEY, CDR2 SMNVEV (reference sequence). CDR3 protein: CASSLKSVVNTEAFF. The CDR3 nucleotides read TGTGCCAGCAGTTTAAAGTCAGTTGTGAACACTGAAGCTTTCTTT.

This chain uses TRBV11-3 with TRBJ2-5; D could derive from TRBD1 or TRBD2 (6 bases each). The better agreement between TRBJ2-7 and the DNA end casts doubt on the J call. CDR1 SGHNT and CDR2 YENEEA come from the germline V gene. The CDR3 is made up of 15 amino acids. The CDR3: CASSLSGGRNYEQYF. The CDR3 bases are TGTGCCAGCAGCTTAAGTGGGGGGCGTAACTACGAGCAGTACTTC.

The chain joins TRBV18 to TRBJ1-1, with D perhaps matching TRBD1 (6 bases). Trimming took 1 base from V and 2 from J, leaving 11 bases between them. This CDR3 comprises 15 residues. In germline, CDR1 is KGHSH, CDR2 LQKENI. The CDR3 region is CASSPLPGDNTEAFF. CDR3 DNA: TGTGCCAGCTCACCACTGCCAGGGGATAACACTGAAGCTTTCTTT. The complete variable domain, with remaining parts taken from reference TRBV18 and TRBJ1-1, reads NAGVMQNPRHLVRRRGQEARLRCSPMKGHSHVYWYRQLPEEGLKFMVYLQKENIIDESGMPKERFSAEFPKEGPSILRIQQVVRGDSAAYFCASSPLPGDNTEAFFGQGTRLTVV.

The CDR3 region is CASSLSPSYGYTF. In nucleotides, the CDR3 is TGTGCCAGCAGCTTATCCCCGAGCTATGGCTACACCTTC. V usage is TRBV7-3 and J usage is TRBJ1-2; D is undetermined. V was pared by 2 bases and J by 4 bases, with 8 bases between. Germline V gene sequence: CDR1 SGHTA, CDR2 FQGTGA. This CDR3 comprises 13 residues.